These T cell receptor beta chains were read from a single sample in a study of cytomegalovirus exposure and HLA in healthy donors. Only in-frame clones appear in the TCRdb table, and some are missing; sequencing was by immunoSEQ multiplex PCR. The sample holds some 120,000 clones; over 60% are singletons and the top ten take 1.9%. Sequences were obtained from PBMCs. These receptors all come from a man aged 50-60 years in good health and CMV-seronegative. Each CDR3 is given with its conserved first and last residue. The D gene is left open where the match is weak. Rows give clone size only sometimes, using once, few, many, or a class for an expanded clone.

v_gene	j_gene	d_gene	abundance	CDR3aa	CDR3nt
TRBV10-3	TRBJ2-3	.	.	CAIRSSDTQYF	TGTGCCATCAGGTCTTCAGATACGCAGTATTTT
TRBV29-1	TRBJ2-1	TRBD2	.	CSVWEGSGYNEQFF	TGCAGCGTGTGGGAGGGTAGCGGCTACAATGAGCAGTTCTTC
TRBV5-4	TRBJ2-7	.	.	CASRVDAGMYEQYF	TGTGCCAGCAGAGTGGATGCGGGGATGTACGAGCAGTACTTC
TRBV7-2	TRBJ2-1	TRBD2	.	CASSLGGLASGGEGQFF	TGTGCCAGCAGCCTGGGGGGTCTGGCTAGCGGGGGGGAGGGGCAGTTCTTC
TRBV4-1	TRBJ2-3	TRBD2	.	CASRVAGGRYTQYF	TGCGCCAGCAGGGTAGCGGGGGGGCGATATACGCAGTATTTT
TRBV19	TRBJ1-5	.	.	CASKGAGDVQPQHF	TGTGCCAGTAAAGGGGCAGGGGATGTGCAGCCCCAGCATTTT
TRBV15	TRBJ2-5	TRBD2	.	CATSRDDGLAGQTQYF	TGTGCCACCAGCAGGGATGACGGACTAGCGGGGCAGACCCAGTACTTC
TRBV10-2	TRBJ1-1	.	.	CASSEPSPTEAFF	TGCGCCAGCAGTGAGCCGTCCCCCACTGAAGCTTTCTTT
TRBV19	TRBJ2-7	.	.	CASSIDRLSYEQYF	TGTGCCAGTAGTATAGACAGGCTCTCCTACGAGCAGTACTTC
TRBV29-1	TRBJ1-2	TRBD1	.	CSGMTGLVSGYTF	TGCAGCGGCATGACAGGGCTTGTTTCTGGCTACACCTTC
TRBV4-2	TRBJ1-6	TRBD1	few	CASSLRDRGLNNSPLHF	TGTGCCAGCAGCCTCCGGGACAGGGGGCTGAATAATTCACCCCTCCACTTT
TRBV18	TRBJ1-2	TRBD1	.	CASSSDRGHGYTF	TGTGCCAGCTCATCGGACAGGGGGCATGGCTACACCTTC
TRBV7-3	TRBJ2-1	.	.	CASSENGGSYNEQFF	TGTGCCAGCAGCGAAAACGGGGGCTCCTACAATGAGCAGTTCTTC
TRBV6-5	TRBJ1-1	TRBD1	.	CASSLGQGNTEAFF	TGTGCCAGCAGCCTAGGACAGGGGAACACTGAAGCTTTCTTT
TRBV2	TRBJ1-2	.	few	CASREFLGYTF	TGTGCCAGCAGAGAGTTTCTTGGCTACACCTTC
TRBV11-1	TRBJ2-6	.	.	CATSRGSGANVLTF	TGTGCTACCTCGCGTGGTTCTGGGGCCAACGTCCTGACTTTC
TRBV6-1	TRBJ1-2	TRBD1	.	CASSEDGQGASGYTF	TGTGCCAGCAGTGAAGATGGACAGGGGGCTAGCGGCTACACCTTC
TRBV5-1	TRBJ2-1	TRBD2	few	CASSFSGGDLGEFF	TGCGCCAGCAGCTTTAGCGGGGGGGACCTGGGGGAGTTCTTC
TRBV5-4	TRBJ1-2	.	.	CASSLRGDGYTF	TGTGCCAGCAGCTTGCGGGGGGATGGCTACACCTTC
TRBV5-1	TRBJ1-1	.	.	CASSLFVAGTEAFF	TGCGCCAGCAGCTTGTTTGTAGCGGGGACTGAAGCTTTCTTT
TRBV27	TRBJ1-5	.	.	CASSLDGYQPQHF	TGTGCCAGCAGTTTAGACGGGTATCAGCCCCAGCATTTT
TRBV9	TRBJ2-3	TRBD1	.	CASSAQGATTDTQYF	TGTGCCAGCAGCGCACAGGGGGCGACCACAGATACGCAGTATTTT
TRBV6-5	TRBJ1-5	.	.	CASSFTGYSNQPQHF	TGTGCCAGCAGCTTCACAGGGTATAGCAATCAGCCCCAGCATTTT
TRBV5-1	TRBJ1-4	TRBD1	.	CASRETGGSNEKLFF	TGCGCCAGCAGGGAAACAGGGGGCTCGAATGAAAAACTGTTTTTT
TRBV5-6	TRBJ2-7	.	.	CASRGILGAEQYF	TGTGCCAGCAGGGGGATTCTAGGGGCGGAGCAGTACTTC
TRBV9	TRBJ2-5	.	.	CASSTQNSPGETQYF	TGTGCCAGCAGCACACAGAACTCACCTGGGGAGACCCAGTACTTC
TRBV6-6	TRBJ1-4	.	.	CASSWAANEKLFF	TGTGCCAGCAGTTGGGCAGCAAATGAAAAACTGTTTTTT
TRBV18	TRBJ1-5	.	few	CASSTDNSNQPQHF	TGTGCCAGTTCGACAGATAATAGCAATCAGCCCCAGCATTTT
TRBV7-2	TRBJ2-7	TRBD2	.	CASSTSGGAREQYF	TGTGCCAGCTCGACTAGCGGGGGGGCCCGCGAGCAGTACTTC
TRBV27	TRBJ2-2	TRBD1	.	CASKEDRETGELFF	TGTGCCAGCAAAGAGGACAGGGAGACCGGGGAGCTGTTTTTT
TRBV6-5	TRBJ1-3	.	.	CASSLTASFSGNTIYF	TGTGCCAGCAGTTTGACAGCGTCCTTCTCTGGAAACACCATATATTTT
TRBV15	TRBJ2-5	.	.	CATSRVAGREETQYF	TGTGCCACCAGCAGAGTAGCAGGGCGTGAAGAGACCCAGTACTTC
TRBV7-9	TRBJ2-7	.	.	CSSSLAWSGTYEQYF	TGTTCCAGCAGCCTCGCCTGGTCGGGGACCTACGAGCAGTACTTC
TRBV18	TRBJ2-7	.	few	CASSGGASIDEQYF	TGTGCCAGCTCTGGGGGGGCGTCCATTGACGAGCAGTACTTC
TRBV2	TRBJ2-7	TRBD2	.	CASRGGDGDSYEQYF	TGTGCCAGCAGGGGGGGGGACGGGGACTCCTACGAGCAGTACTTC
TRBV7-9	TRBJ2-7	TRBD2	.	CASSLGGGGYEQYF	TGTGCCAGCAGTCTGGGCGGGGGTGGATACGAGCAGTACTTC
TRBV4-1	TRBJ1-1	.	.	CASSQTSGGRRGGASRDTEAFF	TGCGCCAGCAGCCAGACCTCAGGAGGACGCCGGGGGGGGGCCTCAAGGGACACTGAAGCTTTCTTT
TRBV7-9	TRBJ1-3	.	.	CASTTLPSGNTIYF	TGTGCCAGCACCACTCTTCCCTCTGGAAACACCATATATTTT
TRBV4-2	TRBJ1-4	.	.	CASSQDRPGTFATNEKLFF	TGTGCCAGCAGCCAAGATAGGCCAGGGACTTTTGCAACTAATGAAAAACTGTTTTTT
TRBV18	TRBJ2-2	.	.	CASSRGHPLNTGELFF	TGTGCCAGCTCACGAGGACATCCGTTGAACACTGGGGAGCTGTTTTTT
TRBV7-2	TRBJ2-4	.	.	CASSLASSLAKNIQYF	TGTGCCAGCAGCTTAGCGAGCTCCCTAGCCAAAAACATTCAGTACTTC
TRBV19	TRBJ1-2	.	.	CASSISRAYGYTF	TGTGCCAGTAGTATTAGCAGAGCGTATGGCTACACCTTC
TRBV5-1	TRBJ1-4	TRBD1	.	CASSLAGGYEKLFF	TGCGCCAGCAGCTTGGCAGGGGGCTATGAAAAACTGTTTTTT
TRBV2	TRBJ1-5	TRBD1	.	CASSGQGGKEPQHF	TGTGCCAGCAGTGGTCAGGGGGGAAAAGAGCCCCAGCATTTT
TRBV21-1	TRBJ1-5	.	.	CASSTPEGVLGQPQHF	TGTGCCAGCAGCACACCCGAAGGGGTCCTGGGTCAGCCCCAGCATTTT
TRBV5-1	TRBJ2-2	TRBD2	.	CASSSARGSGDLMGAGELFF	TGCGCCAGCAGCTCCGCCCGGGGTAGCGGGGACCTTATGGGGGCCGGGGAGCTGTTTTTT
TRBV5-1	TRBJ2-3	TRBD2	.	CASSLEAGYLTDTQYF	TGCGCCAGCAGCTTGGAAGCGGGGTACCTCACAGATACGCAGTATTTT
TRBV13	TRBJ2-1	TRBD1	.	CASSGTDFRYNEQFF	TGTGCCAGCAGCGGGACAGACTTTCGCTACAATGAGCAGTTCTTC
TRBV19	TRBJ2-5	TRBD2	.	CASSTPGGRGTQYF	TGTGCCAGTAGTACCCCGGGGGGAAGGGGGACCCAGTACTTC
TRBV6-1	TRBJ2-7	.	.	CASSSPGEQYF	TGTGCCAGCAGTAGCCCAGGAGAGCAGTACTTC
TRBV6-5	TRBJ2-3	.	.	CASSYPHRRGTQYF	TGTGCCAGCAGTTACCCACATCGTCGGGGTACGCAGTATTTT
TRBV28	TRBJ1-6	.	few	CASSSRGSYNSPLHF	TGTGCCAGCAGTTCTCGGGGCTCCTATAATTCACCCCTCCACTTT
TRBV18	TRBJ1-1	.	.	CASSPGRGTEAFF	TGTGCCAGCTCACCAGGCAGAGGAACTGAAGCTTTCTTT
TRBV18	TRBJ2-7	.	.	CASSPSGYSYEQYF	TGTGCCAGCTCACCGAGCGGATACTCCTACGAGCAGTACTTC
TRBV5-6	TRBJ2-2	.	.	CASSLGQFNGELFF	TGTGCCAGCAGCTTGGGACAGTTTAACGGGGAGCTGTTTTTT